This entry concerns a single T cell receptor (beta chain). TCRdb reprocessed the 5' RACE reads via MiXCR and lists one record per CDR3 protein. Here the sample spans around 230,000 distinct CDR3 sequences, 6% to 8% being singletons. CDR1 KGHDR and CDR2 SFDVKD come from the germline V gene. The ends were cut back, 12 bases at V and 5 bases at J, with 24 bases in the middle. The CDR3 totals 16 residues. This entry comes from a study of T cells after yellow fever vaccination. The V gene is TRBV24-1, the J gene TRBJ2-2, with a weak D call TRBD2 (7 bases). This sample comprised CD4+ T cells sorted from PBMCs, obtained on the day of the yellow fever booster vaccination. The TCR sequence derives from a man aged 25-40 years who received the YFV17D yellow fever vaccine. This CDR3 reads CAPGSAGEGKTGELFF. The CDR3 coding sequence is TGTGCCCCCGGCTCCGCAGGGGAGGGAAAGACCGGGGAGCTGTTTTTT.